This T cell receptor beta chain came from a study of blood T cell repertoires in COVID-19 (dated by TCRdb to 2019 to 2021). Looking at the study overall: Samples covering the acute and convalescent phases of COVID-19 were provided by collaborators in the United States, Italy and Spain. Subjects who had been exposed to COVID-19, were actively infected with it, or had recovered from it provided the deeply sampled blood TCRbeta repertoires that made up the dataset. Where HLA class I and class II types were available, the types were taken from metadata supplied by the sample provider, not from assay-based typing. The prospective study material was composed of cDNA or gDNA derived from T cells, B-cell-depleted T cells, or PBMCs. The repertoires were released in a freely available public database intended as a resource for research on the immune response to SARS-CoV-2. The samples were drawn from two sources: the first 160 participants of the ongoing ImmuneRACE study, and 1,254 subjects contributed by 6 global collaborators. The sample metadata nearly always contained a de-identified subject ID, COVID-19 status, age in years and sex. Beyond this particular receptor, the publication reports: Clinical and demographic metadata were provided uncurated, with the amount varying by source and participant.

TCRbeta CDR3 regions were amplified from genomic DNA using the immunoSEQ Assay, a bias-controlled multiplex PCR. The authors' pipeline ran thus. Nucleated cell counts per sample were estimated from amplification of reference gene primers within the assay. To quantify the absolute abundance of each unique TCRbeta CDR3 rearrangement, sequence reads were collapsed and filtered. For each sample, productive Simpson clonality was calculated as the square root of Simpson's diversity index across productive rearrangements. TCRdb provides this immuneACCESS table in a form limited to in-frame rearrangements. Some clones are lacking; in checked studies, under half of them reflect an unresolved V gene, and why the rest are absent is not known. The V and J calls and the clone size are those of that table, but D and trimming were determined from the DNA. In this sample the table shows under 200,000 clones, approximately 84% of which occur a single time. The biggest ten clones account for less than 10% of the sample.

At one collaborating source in Seattle, patients were enrolled during active infection and were followed longitudinally through the course of disease. Whole blood was collected in K2EDTA tubes by collaborating institutions according to the institutions' own protocols. Collaborator samples were shipped for TCRbeta analysis as frozen whole blood, isolated PBMCs, or DNA extracted from either sample type. The V and J ends are trimmed by 1 base and 2 bases, leaving 7 bases between them. The CDR3 holds 14 amino acids from the cysteine to the phenylalanine. The CDR3 DNA has 42 bases and is translated from base 1. As encoded in the germline V gene, CDR1 is SGHRS while CDR2 is YFSETQ. With respect to this clone: Its cognate antigen has yet to be identified. Base qualities are missing; no much larger clone stands one base away.

The receptor was isolated from a woman in her sixties or seventies with COVID-19, enrolled during active disease. This sequence uses TRBV5-1 and TRBJ1-5; possibly the D gene is TRBD1, per 5 matching bases. What was sequenced was peripheral blood. The CDR3 here reads CASSLWGGNQPQHF. The nucleotides read TGCGCCAGCAGCTTGTGGGGGGGCAATCAGCCCCAGCATTTT.